What follows describes a single TCR beta chain. The data are from a study of blood T cell repertoires in COVID-19. Looking at the study overall: The origin of the acute and convalescent COVID-19 samples was the United States, Italy and Spain. T cells, B-cell-depleted T cells, or PBMCs provided the cDNA or gDNA that served as material.

Original handling: Estimation of nucleated cell counts was performed using reference gene primer amplification. Data came from immunoSEQ multiplex PCR; TCRdb stores just in-frame clones and leaves some out. V, J and clone size are taken as reported in that table, and D and trimming were inferred from the DNA itself. The table records approximately 28,000 clones, around 72% of them present only once. Germline V gives CDR1 SQVTM, CDR2 ANQGSEA. The CDR3 covers 13 residues. V gave up 7 bases and J gave up 4 bases; unmatched junction bases: 8. The sequenced material came from peripheral blood. This chain uses TRBV29-1 with TRBJ1-2, with 8 positions matching TRBD1. This TCR came from a boy younger than 10 with active or convalescent COVID-19. The DNA of the CDR3 is TGCAGCGCTTACCAGGGGGCAGTCTATGGCTACACCTTC. Protein: CSAYQGAVYGYTF.